Below are 29 T cell receptor beta chains sequenced from a single sample in a study of cytomegalovirus exposure and HLA in healthy donors. The PCR was carried out with 60 Vbeta primers and 13 Jbeta primers. Method: immunoSEQ multiplex PCR; TCRdb's copy keeps in-frame clones and lacks some. This table has 150,000 to 200,000 clones, approximately 80% appearing once. The material sequenced was PBMCs. These receptors all stem from a girl aged 10 to 17 in good health and CMV-seropositive.

The chain is built from TRBV19 and TRBJ1-5; tentatively, D is TRBD1 (6 bases). Deletions cut 6 bases from V and 4 bases from J, with 7 bases between. Germline lookup yields CDR1 LNHDA and CDR2 SQIVND (reference sequence). The CDR3 totals 12 residues. DNA for the CDR3: TGTGCCAGTAGCACAGGGAATCAGCCCCAGCATTTT. Translating it yields CASSTGNQPQHF.

The chain recombines TRBV25-1 with TRBJ2-7; no definite D call. Germline V gene sequence: CDR1 MGHDK, CDR2 SYGVNS. CDR3 length equals 14 residues. With 1 base removed from V and 2 bases from J, the gap between germline ends came to 9 bases. The CDR3 here is CASSESGPAYEQYF. For the CDR3, the DNA is TGTGCCAGCAGTGAATCAGGTCCTGCCTACGAGCAGTACTTC.

V gene TRBV10-1 combines with J gene TRBJ2-4; 7 positions agree with TRBD1. V lost 3 bases, J lost 5 bases, and 7 bases stayed unmatched. This CDR3 contains 15 residues. Germline-derived CDR1 and CDR2 are WNHNN and SYGVQD (reference sequence). The chain's CDR3 is CASSDGRGSQNIQYF. The CDR3 bases are TGCGCCAGCAGTGACGGCAGGGGGTCCCAAAACATTCAGTACTTC.

This clone was seen only once. The chain recombines TRBV4-1 with TRBJ2-5; D gene unclear. V gave up 3 bases and J gave up 5 bases, with 10 bases separating them. The CDR3 extends over 13 amino acids. Germline V gene lookup returns CDR1 MGHRA and CDR2 YSYEKL. The CDR3 protein is CASSQSDTETQYF. As DNA, the CDR3 is TGCGCCAGCAGCCAGTCAGATACGGAGACCCAGTACTTC.

The V gene is TRBV4-2, the J gene TRBJ1-2; D gene unclear. V gave up 3 bases and J gave up 0 bases, with 11 bases separating them. Germline V lookup: CDR1 LGHNA, CDR2 YNFKEQ. This CDR3 spans 15 amino acids. CDR3 in amino acids: CASSQDYGANYGYTF. The CDR3 DNA sequence: TGTGCCAGCAGCCAGGATTACGGGGCTAACTATGGCTACACCTTC.

This rearrangement joins TRBV2 to TRBJ2-3; no firm D call. V lost 5 bases to trimming and J lost 1 base, with 7 bases between them. Looked up from germline, CDR1 is SNHLY and CDR2 is FYNNEI. This CDR3 region has 13 residues. As DNA, the CDR3 is TGTGCCAGCAGTATCGCGGGCACAGATACGCAGTATTTT. It encodes CASSIAGTDTQYF.

This clone was seen a handful of times. The chain uses TRBV6-1 and TRBJ1-2; TRBD1 is a possible D gene (5 bases). The CDR3 loop spans 20 amino acids. CDR1 MNHNS and CDR2 SASEGT come from the germline V gene. V was cut by 1 base and J by 3 bases, with 27 bases left in between. CDR3 protein: CASSEVGLGGVRSLYYGYTF. CDR3 in DNA: TGTGCCAGCAGTGAAGTTGGGTTGGGGGGGGTGAGATCCCTGTACTATGGCTACACCTTC.

CDR3 amino acids: CATSRWVAGDYNEQFF. CDR3 in DNA: TGTGCCACCAGCCGTTGGGTAGCGGGAGACTACAATGAGCAGTTCTTC. This sequence joins TRBV15 and TRBJ2-1; 9 bases map to TRBD2. Germline-derived CDR1 and CDR2 are LNHNV and YYDKDF (reference sequence). Germline trimming cut 5 bases from V and 3 bases from J; bases unmatched to any gene: 8. CDR3 size: 16 residues. The full variable domain, completed using reference TRBV15 and TRBJ2-1, is DAMVIQNPRYQVTQFGKPVTLSCSQTLNHNVMYWYQQKSSQAPKLLFHYYDKDFNNEADTPDNFQSRRPNTSFCFLDIRSPGLGDTAMYLCATSRWVAGDYNEQFFGPGTRLTVL.

The gene calls are TRBV19 and TRBJ2-7; 9 positions match TRBD1. The CDR3 has 15 residues. Per the germline V gene, CDR1 is LNHDA and CDR2 is SQIVND (reference sequence). Trimming cost V 2 bases and J 3 bases; bases outside gene matches: 5. CDR3 sequence reads: CASSIIGTGIYEQYF. In DNA, the CDR3 is TGTGCCAGTAGTATAATCGGGACAGGGATCTACGAGCAGTACTTC.

The V and J genes are TRBV6-4 and TRBJ1-2; D perhaps matches TRBD1 (5 bases). The germline gives CDR1 MRHNA, CDR2 SNTAGT. Trimming removed 6 bases from V and 3 bases from J, with 11 bases in between. This CDR3 region has 13 residues. CDR3 residues: CASSKGRYYGYTF. CDR3 in DNA: TGTGCCAGCAGCAAGGGGAGGTACTATGGCTACACCTTC.

The chain recombines TRBV5-1 with TRBJ1-3; D gene uncertain. Per the germline V gene, CDR1 is SGHRS and CDR2 is YFSETQ. Trimming took off 0 bases at V and 4 bases at J, with 14 bases between the two ends. This CDR3 is built from 16 residues. The chain's CDR3 is CASSLAPVVRGNTIYF. The CDR3, as DNA: TGCGCCAGCAGCTTGGCCCCGGTGGTGAGGGGAAACACCATATATTTT.

The chain links TRBV10-2 to TRBJ2-2; 9 nucleotides line up with TRBD2. The CDR3 length is 15 residues. Germline V gene sequence: CDR1 WSHSY, CDR2 SAAADI. The J segment lost 2 bases and the V segment lost 4 bases, leaving 2 bases of the junction unmatched. The DNA of the CDR3 is TGCGCCAGCAGTGTTAGCGGGGGCAACACCGGGGAGCTGTTTTTT. Its translation: CASSVSGGNTGELFF.

This chain joins TRBV5-1 and TRBJ1-1; the match to TRBD1 covers 7 bases. With V trimmed by 1 base and J by 4 bases, 7 bases remained unmatched. The germline CDR1 and CDR2 sequences are SGHRS and YFSETQ. CDR3 length equals 15 residues. In DNA form, the CDR3 reads TGCGCCAGCAGCTTGCCCGACAGGGATAGCACTGAAGCTTTCTTT. Protein sequence: CASSLPDRDSTEAFF.

This chain connects TRBV4-3 to TRBJ2-1; 10 bases line up with TRBD1. Germline V lookup: CDR1 LGHNA, CDR2 YSLEER. CDR3 length: 17 amino acids. The trim removed 0 bases at V and 4 bases at J, leaving 6 bases unmatched. The CDR3 DNA reads TGCGCCAGCAGCCAAGAGGTTGGGGACAGGGGATACAATGAGCAGTTCTTC. It is translated as CASSQEVGDRGYNEQFF.

The chain employs TRBV6-6 and TRBJ2-7; D call uncertain. The ends were cut back, 4 bases at V and 0 bases at J, with 10 bases in the middle. The CDR3 extends over 14 amino acids. CDR1 and CDR2 (germline): MNHNY, SVGAGI (reference sequence). CDR3 sequence (DNA): TGTGCCAGCAGTTCCCCAGGATACTCCTACGAGCAGTACTTC. This sequence encodes CASSSPGYSYEQYF.

CDR3 in amino acids: CASRYTGTGNTGELFF. CDR3 in DNA: TGTGCCAGCAGGTATACCGGGACAGGGAACACCGGGGAGCTGTTTTTT. J is TRBJ2-2 and V is TRBV11-2; the match to TRBD1 covers 8 bases. The germline V gene has CDR1 SGHAT and CDR2 FQNNGV. Trimming cost V 6 bases and J 1 base; bases outside gene matches: 7. The CDR3 runs 16 residues.

The chain combines TRBV5-4 with TRBJ2-1; D gene unclear. Germline CDR1 is SGHNT and CDR2 is YYREEE (reference sequence). CDR3 size: 14 residues. Trimming removed 4 bases from V and 3 bases from J, with 11 bases in between. The CDR3 sequence is CASSGVAGYNEQFF. The CDR3 region has the DNA TGTGCCAGCAGCGGTGTGGCAGGCTACAATGAGCAGTTCTTC. Looking up the rest from reference TRBV5-4 and TRBJ2-1 gives the full variable domain: ETGVTQSPTHLIKTRGQQVTLRCSSQSGHNTVSWYQQALGQGPQFIFQYYREEENGRGNFPPRFSGLQFPNYSSELNVNALELDDSALYLCASSGVAGYNEQFFGPGTRLTVL.

In DNA, the CDR3 is TGCGCCAGCAGCCAACATGCGGTGAAGAAGCCCCAGCATTTT. Translation gives CASSQHAVKKPQHF. The chain links TRBV4-1 to TRBJ1-5; no clear D gene. The CDR3 is 14 residues long. Germline V gene sequence: CDR1 MGHRA, CDR2 YSYEKL. The V end was cut by 2 bases, the J end by 8 bases, with 13 bases between.

The chain combines TRBV6-5 with TRBJ2-1; 7 bases align to TRBD2. This CDR3 contains 15 residues. V was clipped by 7 bases and J by 3 bases; unmatched bases: 9. The germline V gene encodes CDR1 MNHEY and CDR2 SVGAGI. CDR3: CASTRGEGVYNEQFF. CDR3 nucleotides: TGTGCCAGCACCCGGGGGGAAGGGGTCTACAATGAGCAGTTCTTC.

This sequence joins TRBV7-6 and TRBJ2-7, with a weak D call TRBD1 (6 bases). Germline values: CDR1 SGHVS, CDR2 FNYEAQ. Trimming removed 4 bases at V and 7 bases at J, with 26 bases between. There are 17 residues in the CDR3. The CDR3 sequence is CASSSPSGLTGVLEQYF. The CDR3 nucleotides read TGTGCCAGCAGCTCCCCCTCCGGTTTGACAGGAGTCTTGGAGCAGTACTTC.

The chain links TRBV30 to TRBJ1-2; D call uncertain. Germline CDR1 GTSNPN, CDR2 SVGIG (reference sequence). V dropped 5 bases and J dropped 0 bases, with 10 bases sitting between them. The length of the CDR3 is 13 residues. The CDR3 DNA is TGTGCCTGGGCCGAGGCTCCTAACTATGGCTACACCTTC. This codes for CAWAEAPNYGYTF.

The chain is built from TRBV4-3 and TRBJ1-5, with D unclear. V lost 1 base to trimming and J lost 7 bases, with 14 bases between them. Per the germline V gene, CDR1 is LGHNA and CDR2 is YSLEER. The CDR3 runs to 15 residues. Here the CDR3 reads CASSQVEGPNQPQHF. The CDR3 bases are TGCGCCAGCAGCCAAGTCGAGGGCCCCAACCAGCCCCAGCATTTT.

The chain uses TRBV6-6 and TRBJ2-4; D may be TRBD2 (7 bases). CDR3 size: 15 residues. V was clipped by 6 bases and J by 2 bases, with 14 bases between them. Looked up from germline, CDR1 is MNHNY and CDR2 is SVGAGI (reference sequence). The CDR3 DNA reads TGTGCCAGCAGGGGGGGGGCAGCCCCCAAAAACATTCAGTACTTC. Translating it yields CASRGGAAPKNIQYF.

The chain has TRBV18 and TRBJ2-6; possible D gene TRBD1, 5 bases. V was trimmed by 4 bases and J by 0 bases, leaving 16 bases between them. CDR3 size: 18 residues. Germline CDR1 is KGHSH and CDR2 is LQKENI. The CDR3 loop is CASSRHQHRSSGANVLTF. CDR3 bases: TGTGCCAGCTCACGCCACCAACACAGGAGCTCTGGGGCCAACGTCCTGACTTTC.

In this sample, this clone turned up once. This sequence joins TRBV10-3 and TRBJ2-2; a weak D match, TRBD2 (5 bases). Germline V gene data show CDR1 as ENHRY and CDR2 as SYGVKD. The CDR3 spans 13 residues. Between the trimmed V and J ends, which lost 7 bases and 5 bases, there was a span of 11 bases. CDR3 DNA: TGTGCCATCAAGGATAGCGTAACCGGGGAGCTGTTTTTT. Encoded protein: CAIKDSVTGELFF.

The rearrangement joins TRBV19 to TRBJ1-1, with 8 nucleotides matching TRBD1. From germline, CDR1 is LNHDA and CDR2 SQIVND (reference sequence). V lost 5 bases and J lost 5; bases outside the gene matches: 7. The CDR3 runs 14 residues. CDR3 residues: CASSVQGGGTEAFF. Here the CDR3 DNA reads TGTGCCAGTAGTGTACAGGGGGGAGGAACTGAAGCTTTCTTT.

The chain has TRBV25-1 and TRBJ2-1, with no clear D. This CDR3 spans 13 amino acids. Germline CDR1 and CDR2: MGHDK and SYGVNS. With 5 bases removed from V and 7 bases from J, the gap between germline ends came to 12 bases. The CDR3 here is CASSLYTENEQFF. The CDR3 nucleotides read TGTGCCAGCAGTCTATATACTGAAAATGAGCAGTTCTTC. The full variable domain, in which reference TRBV25-1 and TRBJ2-1 provide the parts outside the CDR3, is EADIYQTPRYLVIGTGKKITLECSQTMGHDKMYWYQQDPGMELHLIHYSYGVNSTEKGDLSSESTVSRIRTEHFPLTLESARPSHTSQYLCASSLYTENEQFFGPGTRLTVL.

This clone was picked up a small number of times. This chain connects TRBV7-9 to TRBJ2-3, with D unresolved. From germline, CDR1 is SEHNR and CDR2 FQNEAQ (reference sequence). This CDR3 region has 12 residues. The V end was cut by 6 bases, the J end by 4 bases, with 8 bases between. CDR3 nucleotide sequence: TGTGCCAGCAGGTCGGCGGCAGATACGCAGTATTTT. This translates into CASRSAADTQYF.

The V call is TRBV4-2, the J call TRBJ1-1; no clear D gene. V lost 4 bases, J lost 5 bases, and 14 bases lay in between. From germline, CDR1 is LGHNA and CDR2 YNFKEQ. The CDR3 totals 14 residues. CDR3 region: CASSPSGSGTEAFF. The CDR3 nucleotides are TGTGCCAGCAGCCCCTCGGGGAGCGGGACTGAAGCTTTCTTT.